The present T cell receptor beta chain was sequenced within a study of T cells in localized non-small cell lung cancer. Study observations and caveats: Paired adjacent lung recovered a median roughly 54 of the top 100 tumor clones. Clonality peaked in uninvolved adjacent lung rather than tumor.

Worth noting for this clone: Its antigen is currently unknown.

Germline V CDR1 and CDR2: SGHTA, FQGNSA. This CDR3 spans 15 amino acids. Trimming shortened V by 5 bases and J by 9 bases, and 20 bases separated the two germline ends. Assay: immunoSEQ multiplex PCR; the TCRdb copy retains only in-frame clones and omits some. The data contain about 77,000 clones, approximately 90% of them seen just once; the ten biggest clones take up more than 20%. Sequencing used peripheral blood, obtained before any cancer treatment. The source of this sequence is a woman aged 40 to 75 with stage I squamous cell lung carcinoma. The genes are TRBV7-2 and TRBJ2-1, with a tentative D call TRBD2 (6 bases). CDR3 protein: CASSPPLGGAGEQFF. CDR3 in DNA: TGTGCCAGCAGCCCCCCCTTAGGAGGGGCTGGTGAGCAGTTCTTC.